This T cell receptor (beta chain) was recovered during a study of blood T cell repertoires in COVID-19. About the study: Acute-phase and convalescent COVID-19 samples originated in the United States, Italy and Spain. PBMCs, B-cell-depleted T cells, or T cells were the source of the cDNA or gDNA that made up the material.

Germline CDR1 and CDR2: KGHDR and SFDVKD. V lost 4 bases and J lost 10, with 25 bases in between. This CDR3 has 18 amino acids. Original analysis: By means of reference gene primer amplification, nucleated cell counts were estimated. The data were produced by immunoSEQ multiplex PCR, yet TCRdb's version contains in-frame clones alone and is incomplete. Clonal size and the V and J genes are those of that table, whereas D and trimming came from the DNA. The data show just over 95,000 clones, just under 90% seen once. The TCR sequence derives from a human donor in a cohort sampled during active COVID-19. The sequenced sample was peripheral blood. This sequence joins TRBV24-1 and TRBJ1-6, with TRBD1 as a possible D gene (6 bases). The CDR3 spells CATSEAHVRSPDRSPLHF. CDR3 bases: TGTGCCACCAGTGAGGCCCATGTGAGGTCCCCCGACAGGTCACCCCTCCACTTT.